These 17 T cell receptor beta chains share one sample of origin, sequenced in a study of cytomegalovirus exposure and HLA in healthy donors. Use of 60 Vbeta and 13 Jbeta primers characterized the PCR. Some clones are missing from TCRdb's copy, which holds only in-frame ones; the method was immunoSEQ multiplex PCR. The sample has more than 110,000 clones, roughly 80% seen once. Sequenced material: PBMCs. The receptor set was obtained from a middle-aged man in good health and CMV-seropositive.

The chain is built from TRBV6-5 and TRBJ1-1; 7 bases line up with TRBD1. Germline V gene sequence: CDR1 MNHEY, CDR2 SVGAGI. CDR3 length: 14 amino acids. V was pared by 2 bases and J by 1 base, with 1 base of the junction left unmatched. CDR3 nucleotides: TGTGCCAGCAGTTACGACAGGGCGAACACTGAAGCTTTCTTT. Translating it yields CASSYDRANTEAFF.

The rearrangement uses TRBV18 and TRBJ1-2, with 10 bases matching TRBD1. The CDR3 runs to 16 residues. Germline loops: CDR1 KGHSH, CDR2 LQKENI. The J segment lost 9 bases and the V segment lost 3 bases, leaving 13 bases of the junction unmatched. The CDR3 loop reads CASSPAPGQGIASYTF. CDR3 nucleotides: TGTGCCAGCTCACCGGCACCGGGACAGGGGATAGCGAGCTACACCTTC.

V is TRBV4-2 and J is TRBJ1-2, with a possible D match to TRBD1 (5 bases). CDR1 and CDR2 from the germline V gene are LGHNA and YNFKEQ. With 0 bases removed from V and 7 bases from J, the gap between germline ends came to 12 bases. The CDR3 is made up of 14 amino acids. CDR3 sequence: CASSQDLGEGGYTF. The CDR3 DNA reads as TGTGCCAGCAGCCAAGATCTAGGGGAAGGTGGCTACACCTTC.

The rearrangement uses TRBV28 and TRBJ2-3, with D uncertain. The CDR3 extends over 11 amino acids. CDR1 and CDR2 from the germline V gene are MDHEN and SYDVKM. V lost 4 bases, J lost 7 bases, and 6 bases lay in between. As DNA, the CDR3 is TGTGCCAGCAGTTCCCGTTATACGCAGTATTTT. Its protein is CASSSRYTQYF.

The chain uses TRBV10-3 and TRBJ2-7; 10 bases agree with TRBD2. The V segment lost 10 bases and the J segment 6 bases; nucleotides outside the gene matches: 12. The CDR3 length is 14 residues. Germline lookup yields CDR1 ENHRY and CDR2 SYGVKD. The CDR3 DNA reads as TGTGCCACCAGCGGGCTAGCGGGGGACGGCGAGCAGTACTTC. Translating gives CATSGLAGDGEQYF.

The rearrangement joins TRBV6-5 to TRBJ1-1; D call uncertain. CDR1 and CDR2 (germline): MNHEY, SVGAGI. This CDR3 is built from 12 residues. Trimming took 2 bases from V and 6 from J, leaving 7 bases between them. The CDR3 reads CASSYPGAEAFF. The CDR3 region has the DNA TGTGCCAGCAGTTACCCCGGGGCTGAAGCTTTCTTT.

The chain uses TRBV5-1 and TRBJ1-2; a weak D match, TRBD1 (6 bases). The V and J ends lost 0 bases and 7 bases respectively, with 13 bases between them. Germline V gene data show CDR1 as SGHRS and CDR2 as YFSETQ. The CDR3 covers 14 residues. The CDR3 DNA sequence: TGCGCCAGCAGCTTGGTGCAGGGGATGGGTGGCTACACCTTC. Encoded protein: CASSLVQGMGGYTF.

The rearrangement joins TRBV5-1 to TRBJ1-1; 8 bases align to TRBD1. With 0 bases clipped from V and 0 bases from J, the junction kept 4 bases outside the gene matches. This CDR3 is 16 amino acids long. Per the germline V gene, CDR1 is SGHRS and CDR2 is YFSETQ. This CDR3 reads CASSLVPGGLNTEAFF. The CDR3, as DNA: TGCGCCAGCAGCTTGGTTCCAGGGGGCTTGAACACTGAAGCTTTCTTT.

The rearrangement links TRBV6-5 to TRBJ2-1; 13 nucleotides line up with TRBD2. V lost 0 bases and J lost 9; bases outside the gene matches: 5. Germline V lookup: CDR1 MNHEY, CDR2 SVGAGI. The CDR3 totals 16 residues. CDR3 sequence: CASSYSGLAGYGEQFF. The CDR3 DNA sequence: TGTGCCAGCAGTTACTCGGGACTAGCGGGATATGGTGAGCAGTTCTTC.

The chain uses TRBV19 and TRBJ2-5, with a tentative D call TRBD2 (5 bases). Trimming stripped 3 bases from V and 5 bases from J, with 19 bases between. This CDR3 has 16 residues. Germline V gene data show CDR1 as LNHDA and CDR2 as SQIVND (reference sequence). This CDR3 is CASSIGFSGPGETQYF. The DNA for the CDR3 is TGTGCCAGTAGTATCGGTTTCAGCGGCCCGGGGGAGACCCAGTACTTC.

The table lists this clone with a few counts. The chain employs TRBV28 and TRBJ2-4, with D possibly being TRBD2 (6 bases). With 2 bases removed from V and 1 base from J, the gap between germline ends came to 6 bases. CDR1 is MDHEN, CDR2 SYDVKM, per germline. The CDR3 runs to 14 residues. The CDR3 sequence is CASSLAGAKNIQYF. The CDR3 DNA is TGTGCCAGCAGTTTAGCGGGGGCCAAAAACATTCAGTACTTC.

The chain is built from TRBV25-1 and TRBJ2-1; D remains unclear. The germline gives CDR1 MGHDK, CDR2 SYGVNS. This CDR3 spans 15 amino acids. The V gene lost 4 bases and the J gene lost 4 bases, with 14 bases spanning the gap. The CDR3 DNA reads TGTGCCAGCAGTGCCCGTACAGTCCAATACAATGAGCAGTTCTTC. It specifies CASSARTVQYNEQFF.

The DNA for the CDR3 is TGTGCCATCAGTGATGGGAGGAACACTGAAGCTTTCTTT. Its translation: CAISDGRNTEAFF. The rearrangement uses TRBV10-3 and TRBJ1-1; D unclear. The CDR3 sequence is 13 residues long. CDR1 is ENHRY and CDR2 is SYGVKD in the germline V gene. The germline V and J ends were trimmed by 3 bases and 1 base, with 6 bases remaining between them.

This clone was observed a few times. The rearrangement uses TRBV4-3 and TRBJ1-4; D is possibly TRBD1 (6 bases). CDR3 length equals 14 residues. Germline V gene data show CDR1 as LGHNA and CDR2 as YSLEER. The V end lost 2 bases, the J end lost 7 bases, and 11 bases lay between the germline ends. The DNA of the CDR3 is TGCGCCAGCAGCCAACAGGGGAAGTTTGAAAAACTGTTTTTT. It yields the protein CASSQQGKFEKLFF.

V gene TRBV27 combines with J gene TRBJ1-5, with TRBD1 matching 8 bases. Germline V CDR1 and CDR2: MNHEY, SMNVEV (reference sequence). This CDR3 spans 15 amino acids. After removal of 7 bases from V and 0 bases from J, the junction contained 5 bases not matched to a gene. The CDR3 coding sequence is TGTGCCAGCAAGCTGGACAGGGTTAGCAATCAGCCCCAGCATTTT. Translated, it gives CASKLDRVSNQPQHF.

The gene calls are TRBV30 and TRBJ2-7, with 8 bases matching TRBD1. The CDR3 has 12 amino acids. Unmatched junction bases numbered 6, after V lost 8 bases and J lost 3 bases. Germline assignment: CDR1 GTSNPN and CDR2 SVGIG (reference sequence). The CDR3 loop reads CAGRQGNYEQYF. As DNA, the CDR3 is TGTGCCGGACGACAGGGGAACTACGAGCAGTACTTC.

V gene TRBV4-2 combines with J gene TRBJ1-5; D not resolved. Trimming pared 0 bases from V and 0 bases from J, leaving 6 bases between. The CDR3 has 15 amino acids. CDR1 and CDR2 from the germline V gene are LGHNA and YNFKEQ. CDR3 sequence: CASSQDRYSNQPQHF. CDR3 DNA: TGTGCCAGCAGCCAAGACAGGTATAGCAATCAGCCCCAGCATTTT.